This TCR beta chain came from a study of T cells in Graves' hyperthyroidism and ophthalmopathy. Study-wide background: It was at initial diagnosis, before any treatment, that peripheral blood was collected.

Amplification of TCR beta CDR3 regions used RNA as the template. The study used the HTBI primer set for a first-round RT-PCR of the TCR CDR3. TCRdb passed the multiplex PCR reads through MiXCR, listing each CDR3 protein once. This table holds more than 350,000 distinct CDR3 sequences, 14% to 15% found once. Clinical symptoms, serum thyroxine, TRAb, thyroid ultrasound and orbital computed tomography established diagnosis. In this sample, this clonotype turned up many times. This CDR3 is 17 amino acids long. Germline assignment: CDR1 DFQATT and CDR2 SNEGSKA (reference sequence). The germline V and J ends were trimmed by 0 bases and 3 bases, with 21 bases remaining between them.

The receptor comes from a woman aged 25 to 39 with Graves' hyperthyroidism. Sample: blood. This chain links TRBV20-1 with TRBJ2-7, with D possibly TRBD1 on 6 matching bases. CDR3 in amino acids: CSARDSRPGHGLYEQYF. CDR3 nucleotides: TGCAGTGCTAGAGATTCCCGTCCGGGACATGGACTCTACGAGCAGTACTTC.